The 30 T cell receptor beta chains given below trace back to one sample, sequenced in a study of OX40 agonist ivuxolimab in advanced cancers. Only in-frame clones appear in the TCRdb table, and some are missing; sequencing was by immunoSEQ multiplex PCR. Seen here are about 26,000 clones, roughly 86% observed once, and the top ten hold about 20%. The sequenced sample was CD4+ or CD8+ T cells sorted from blood, obtained in a trial of the OX40 agonist ivuxolimab. The origin of the receptors is an adult with an advanced solid tumor such as melanoma, head and neck, liver or kidney cancer.

J is TRBJ2-1 and V is TRBV27, with TRBD2 identical over 12 bases. Looked up from germline, CDR1 is MNHEY and CDR2 is SMNVEV (reference sequence). This CDR3 spans 16 amino acids. The V and J ends lost 5 bases and 3 bases, in that order; junction bases with no gene match: 5. The CDR3 nucleotides read TGTGCCAGCAGTCTCTCGACTAGCGGGAGCTACAATGAGCAGTTCTTC. Amino acids: CASSLSTSGSYNEQFF.

This clone was observed a handful of times. The chain uses TRBV6-4 and TRBJ2-1; 7 bases align to TRBD2. The germline CDR1 and CDR2 sequences are MRHNA and SNTAGT. This CDR3 comprises 14 residues. V lost 3 bases to trimming and J lost 7 bases; unmatched junction nucleotides: 6. In nucleotides, the CDR3 is TGTGCCAGCAGTGAGGCGGGAGAGCTAAATGAGCAGTTCTTC. As protein: CASSEAGELNEQFF.

On this clone itself: Other nucleotide sequences in the sample specify the same CDR3. This chain uses TRBV28 with TRBJ1-3, with a weak D call TRBD1 (5 bases). Germline-derived CDR1 and CDR2 are MDHEN and SYDVKM. The CDR3 is 14 amino acids. Trimming stripped 2 bases from V and 0 bases from J, with 5 bases between. In nucleotides, the CDR3 is TGTGCCAGCAGTTTAAGGGGCTCTGGAAACACCATATATTTT. Amino acid sequence: CASSLRGSGNTIYF.

This clone has only a few counts. CDR3 residues: CASSEDGTGSYGYTF. The CDR3 region has the DNA TGTGCCAGCAGTGAAGACGGGACAGGGAGCTATGGCTACACCTTC. This rearrangement joins TRBV6-1 to TRBJ1-2; 9 bases are shared with TRBD1. CDR3 length equals 15 residues. Germline CDR1 reads MNHNS; CDR2 reads SASEGT. Trimming removed 1 base from V and 4 bases from J; junction bases left unmatched: 4.

The genes are TRBV11-3 and TRBJ2-1, with D perhaps matching TRBD2 (6 bases). V lost 5 bases, J lost 3 bases, and 17 bases lay in between. The CDR3 contains 16 residues. Germline V gene data show CDR1 as SGHNT and CDR2 as YENEEA. CDR3 coding DNA: TGTGCCAGCAGCCCCCGAGCGGGCCCCAACTACAATGAGCAGTTCTTC. This sequence encodes CASSPRAGPNYNEQFF. The complete variable domain, with remaining parts taken from reference TRBV11-3 and TRBJ2-1, reads EAGVVQSPRYKIIEKKQPVAFWCNPISGHNTLYWYLQNLGQGPELLIRYENEEAVDDSQLPKDRFSAERLKGVDSTLKIQPAELGDSAVYLCASSPRAGPNYNEQFFGPGTRLTVL.

The V and J genes are TRBV16 and TRBJ1-1; D possibly corresponds to TRBD1 (5 bases). From germline, CDR1 is KGHSY and CDR2 FQNENV. CDR3 length: 15 residues. V dropped 0 bases and J dropped 0 bases, with 8 bases sitting between them. CDR3 nucleotides: TGTGCCAGCAGCCAATCGGAGGGGCTGAACACTGAAGCTTTCTTT. Its translation is CASSQSEGLNTEAFF.

The gene calls are TRBV6-6 and TRBJ2-1, with D hard to call. V lost 7 bases and J 7 bases, leaving 14 bases between the germline ends. The CDR3 is 13 amino acids. CDR1 is MNHNY, CDR2 SVGAGI, per germline (reference sequence). The CDR3 coding sequence is TGTGCCAGCATCGCTCCACAGCATAATGAGCAGTTCTTC. Residues: CASIAPQHNEQFF.

The gene calls are TRBV7-8 and TRBJ2-7, with D possibly called TRBD1 or TRBD2 (6 bases each). CDR3 length: 17 residues. CDR1 and CDR2 (germline): SGHVS, FQNEAQ. Deletions cut 0 bases from V and 4 bases from J, with 19 bases between. The CDR3 sequence is CASSLAWRGRGEYEQYF. The CDR3 region has the DNA TGTGCCAGCAGCTTAGCCTGGAGGGGCAGGGGCGAGTACGAGCAGTACTTC.

This CDR3 is CASSIQGEGYTF. The DNA of the CDR3 is TGTGCCAGCAGTATCCAGGGGGAGGGCTACACCTTC. The chain carries TRBV27 and TRBJ1-2; TRBD1 matches 7 bases. Germline values: CDR1 MNHEY, CDR2 SMNVEV (reference sequence). There are 12 residues in the CDR3. The junction had 5 bases not matched to a gene; V was cut back by 5 bases and J by 8 bases.

V is TRBV9 and J is TRBJ2-1; 9 bases line up with TRBD1. This CDR3 has 12 amino acids. J lost 10 bases, V lost 3 bases, and 2 bases had no gene match. The germline V gene encodes CDR1 SGDLS and CDR2 YYNGEE. CDR3 loop: CASSDGQGEQFF. In DNA form, the CDR3 reads TGTGCCAGCAGCGATGGACAGGGGGAGCAGTTCTTC. Supplemented by reference TRBV9 and TRBJ2-1, the full variable domain reads DSGVTQTPKHLITATGQRVTLRCSPRSGDLSVYWYQQSLDQGLQFLIQYYNGEERAKGNILERFSAQQFPDLHSELNLSSLELGDSALYFCASSDGQGEQFFGPGTRLTVL.

CDR3 in DNA: TGTGCCACCAGCAGCGAGTTTGGGGGGACCCAGTACTTC. Its protein is CATSSEFGGTQYF. The rearrangement uses TRBV15 and TRBJ2-5; D may correspond to TRBD1 or TRBD2 (5 bases each). The CDR3 runs to 13 residues. The V gene lost 3 bases and the J gene lost 7 bases, with 12 bases spanning the gap. Germline V gene data show CDR1 as LNHNV and CDR2 as YYDKDF (reference sequence).

This clone appeared once. The rearrangement links TRBV6-5 to TRBJ2-7; no reliable D call. Trimming took 0 bases from V and 7 from J, leaving 13 bases between them. The length of the CDR3 is 14 residues. Germline CDR1 reads MNHEY; CDR2 reads SVGAGI. Written as DNA, the CDR3 is TGTGCCAGCAGTTACTCCCCCCGGCCCAAAGAGCAGTACTTC. Translated: CASSYSPRPKEQYF.

In its sample, this clone was seen once. CDR3 region: CASRPRNTIYF. The CDR3 region has the DNA TGTGCCAGCAGACCTCGAAACACCATATATTTT. V and J are TRBV6-6 and TRBJ1-3, with D hard to call. The CDR3 has 11 residues. Germline CDR1 reads MNHNY; CDR2 reads SVGAGI (reference sequence). Trimming left V 6 bases short and J 5 bases short, with 5 bases between.

This clone was recorded a few times. J is TRBJ2-1 and V is TRBV7-2; D remains ambiguous. Deletions cut 2 bases from V and 3 bases from J, with 11 bases between. CDR1 is SGHTA, CDR2 FQGNSA, per germline. The CDR3 totals 15 residues. The chain's CDR3 is CASSLLYSNYNEQFF. The CDR3 DNA is TGTGCCAGCAGCTTACTCTATTCCAACTACAATGAGCAGTTCTTC.

The CDR3 region has the DNA TGTGCCAGTAGTATAGATTACGAAGCGCCACTCCAGCATTTT. Residues: CASSIDYEAPLQHF. The chain employs TRBV19 and TRBJ1-5; D remains ambiguous. CDR1 and CDR2 from the germline V gene are LNHDA and SQIVND (reference sequence). V was shortened by 0 bases and J by 12 bases, with 15 bases between the two germline ends. This CDR3 spans 14 amino acids.

V gene TRBV27 combines with J gene TRBJ2-1; 7 nucleotides align to TRBD1. Germline values: CDR1 MNHEY, CDR2 SMNVEV (reference sequence). The J segment lost 4 bases and the V segment lost 7 bases, leaving 4 bases of the junction unmatched. There are 13 residues in the CDR3. CDR3 coding DNA: TGTGCCAGCACCCAACAGGGGTACAATGAGCAGTTCTTC. Amino acids: CASTQQGYNEQFF.

The rearrangement uses TRBV7-9 and TRBJ2-1; TRBD2 matches 9 bases. This CDR3 is built from 14 residues. Germline CDR1 reads SEHNR; CDR2 reads FQNEAQ (reference sequence). V lost 5 bases, J lost 9 bases, and 8 bases stayed unmatched. CDR3 region: CASSLTGTSFEQFF. The CDR3 DNA reads as TGTGCCAGCAGCCTGACCGGGACTAGCTTTGAGCAGTTCTTC.

The rearrangement links TRBV27 to TRBJ2-6, with D perhaps TRBD2 (5 bases). Trimming removed 6 bases at V and 0 bases at J, with 9 bases between. The CDR3 length is 15 residues. Germline CDR1 and CDR2: MNHEY and SMNVEV (reference sequence). The CDR3 loop reads CASSPGSSGANVLTF. CDR3 in DNA: TGTGCCAGCAGCCCGGGATCCTCTGGGGCCAACGTCCTGACTTTC. Variable domain in full (rest from reference TRBV27 and TRBJ2-6): EAQVTQNPRYLITVTGKKLTVTCSQNMNHEYMSWYRQDPGLGLRQIYYSMNVEVTDKGDVPEGYKVSRKEKRNFPLILESPSPNQTSLYFCASSPGSSGANVLTFGAGSRLTVL.

This chain joins TRBV28 and TRBJ1-1; D gene uncertain. This CDR3 is built from 13 residues. Trimming pared 3 bases from V and 0 bases from J, leaving 5 bases between. Germline CDR1 MDHEN, CDR2 SYDVKM. Here the CDR3 DNA reads TGTGCCAGCAGTTTTAGGTTGAACACTGAAGCTTTCTTT. Translated, it gives CASSFRLNTEAFF.

The chain carries TRBV9 and TRBJ2-3; 10 positions match TRBD2. Germline lookup yields CDR1 SGDLS and CDR2 YYNGEE. V shed 4 bases, J shed 0 bases, and the junction held 11 bases outside the gene matches. This CDR3 region has 18 residues. The CDR3 sequence is CASSFGLAVHPSTDTQYF. CDR3 coding DNA: TGTGCCAGCAGCTTCGGACTAGCGGTACACCCTAGCACAGATACGCAGTATTTT. Complete variable domain (other parts from reference TRBV9 and TRBJ2-3): DSGVTQTPKHLITATGQRVTLRCSPRSGDLSVYWYQQSLDQGLQFLIQYYNGEERAKGNILERFSAQQFPDLHSELNLSSLELGDSALYFCASSFGLAVHPSTDTQYFGPGTRLTVL.

This chain uses TRBV6-4 with TRBJ1-2; D unclear. Trimming removed 10 bases from V and 8 bases from J, with 14 bases in between. Germline V gene sequence: CDR1 MRHNA, CDR2 SNTAGT. This CDR3 region has 11 residues. The CDR3 reads CATNIGPGYTF. In DNA, the CDR3 is TGTGCCACCAATATCGGGCCGGGCTACACCTTC.

This clone was counted a single time. This sequence joins TRBV27 and TRBJ2-1; D may be TRBD2 (5 bases). Germline CDR1 and CDR2: MNHEY and SMNVEV (reference sequence). V was cut by 3 bases and J by 0 bases, with 12 bases left in between. The CDR3 is 16 residues long. CDR3 in amino acids: CASSFLASSSYNEQFF. DNA for the CDR3: TGTGCCAGCAGTTTCCTAGCTTCGAGCTCCTACAATGAGCAGTTCTTC.

This sequence joins TRBV7-3 and TRBJ2-3, with 13 positions matching TRBD2. This CDR3 contains 19 residues. Germline trimming cut 1 base from V and 8 bases from J; bases unmatched to any gene: 15. Germline V gene sequence: CDR1 SGHTA, CDR2 FQGTGA. The CDR3 spells CASSLSSGTSGGASGTQYF. The CDR3, as DNA: TGTGCCAGCAGCTTAAGTTCGGGTACTAGCGGGGGGGCCAGTGGTACGCAGTATTTT.

This clone was seen once. This rearrangement joins TRBV13 to TRBJ2-3; 7 positions match TRBD2. The junction had 3 bases not matched to a gene; V was cut back by 2 bases and J by 1 base. Germline V gene lookup returns CDR1 PRHDT and CDR2 FYEKMQ (reference sequence). CDR3 length equals 15 residues. The CDR3, as DNA: TGTGCCAGCAGCTTAAGCCGGGGGGGCACAGATACGCAGTATTTT. Residues: CASSLSRGGTDTQYF. Full variable domain (outside the CDR3, taken from reference TRBV13 and TRBJ2-3): AAGVIQSPRHLIKEKRETATLKCYPIPRHDTVYWYQQGPGQDPQFLISFYEKMQSDKGSIPDRFSAQQFSDYHSELNMSSLELGDSALYFCASSLSRGGTDTQYFGPGTRLTVL.

This clone was seen a single time. This sequence joins TRBV9 and TRBJ2-1; 11 bases match TRBD2. V lost 3 bases to trimming and J lost 14 bases; unmatched junction nucleotides: 7. This CDR3 comprises 13 residues. Germline CDR1 reads SGDLS; CDR2 reads YYNGEE. CDR3 nucleotide sequence: TGTGCCAGCAGCGATTTAGCGGGAGGGGAGAAGTTCTTC. Encoded protein: CASSDLAGGEKFF.

The chain joins TRBV27 to TRBJ2-7; D could derive from TRBD1 or TRBD2 (5 bases each). The germline V gene encodes CDR1 MNHEY and CDR2 SMNVEV (reference sequence). Trimming shortened V by 8 bases and J by 6 bases, and 17 bases separated the two germline ends. The CDR3 spans 13 residues. The DNA of the CDR3 is TGTGCCAGCGGGGCTTCGGCAGGGAGCGAGCAGTACTTC. As protein: CASGASAGSEQYF.

The genes are TRBV28 and TRBJ2-7, with D tentatively TRBD1 or TRBD2 (5 bases each). Between the trimmed V and J ends, which lost 5 bases and 2 bases, there was a span of 13 bases. The CDR3 has 14 amino acids. CDR1 is MDHEN and CDR2 is SYDVKM in the germline V gene. CDR3 nucleotides: TGTGCCAGCAGTCCGGGACGGATCACCTACGAGCAGTACTTC. Translating gives CASSPGRITYEQYF.

This clone was counted a single time. The chain carries TRBV6-5 and TRBJ2-2, with 8 bases lining up with TRBD2. Trimming at V came to 5 bases and at J to 8 bases, leaving 4 bases not matched to a gene. This CDR3 spans 13 amino acids. CDR1 is MNHEY and CDR2 is SVGAGI in the germline V gene. The CDR3 DNA reads TGTGCCAGCAGTGCGACTAGCGAAGGGGAGCTGTTTTTT. Amino acid sequence: CASSATSEGELFF.

The V and J genes are TRBV25-1 and TRBJ2-3, with D possibly TRBD2 on 7 matching bases. The V end lost 2 bases, the J end lost 5 bases, and 23 bases lay between the germline ends. The length of the CDR3 is 18 residues. Germline loops: CDR1 MGHDK, CDR2 SYGVNS. CDR3 region: CASSERGRLAEEGDTQYF. The DNA of the CDR3 is TGTGCCAGCAGTGAAAGGGGGAGACTAGCCGAAGAAGGAGATACGCAGTATTTT.

The chain has TRBV30 and TRBJ2-1, with D perhaps matching TRBD1 or TRBD2 (5 bases each). Germline values: CDR1 GTSNPN, CDR2 SVGIG (reference sequence). The CDR3 runs 17 residues. The germline V and J ends were trimmed by 7 bases and 3 bases, with 25 bases remaining between them. DNA for the CDR3: TGTGCCTCCGGACGGCACGAGGGGCCCCCTAACTACAATGAGCAGTTCTTC. This encodes CASGRHEGPPNYNEQFF.